A selection of T cell receptor beta chains follows, all from one sample in a study of beta chain features in type 1 diabetes. Clones were sequenced by immunoSEQ multiplex PCR, and TCRdb holds only the in-frame ones, with some missing. This table holds under 900,000 clones, about a sixth found once. Sequencing input: naive CD4+ T cells from blood. These TCRs come from a woman between 18 and 29 years old in good health. CDR3s leave out the opening cysteine and the closing phenylalanine or tryptophan. D genes are given only for firm matches.

>TRBV11-3|TRBJ2-5|TRBD2
ASSLGRTSGRALETQY
>TRBV28|TRBJ1-5|-
ASRTVNQPQH
>TRBV28|TRBJ2-1|-
ASTSGTPYNEQF
>TRBV28|TRBJ2-1|-
ASSLSGFLRQF
>TRBV28|TRBJ2-1|TRBD2
ASSSVSGISYNEQF
>TRBV5-6|TRBJ2-3|TRBD2
ASSQIAGATDTQY
>TRBV19|TRBJ2-4|-
ASPPPGGETAKNIQY
>TRBV9|TRBJ2-3|-
ASTRELRTDTQY
>TRBV7-9|TRBJ2-1|TRBD2
ASSFSGSFYEQF
>TRBV7-9|TRBJ1-1|-
ASSLGTEAF
>TRBV14|TRBJ2-5|-
ASSRDWVWETQY
>TRBV4-2|TRBJ2-3|TRBD1
ASSQAPDREDTQY
>TRBV5-6|TRBJ1-4|-
ASSFPGVKGNEKLF
>TRBV19|TRBJ1-1|TRBD1
ASSQAGGDTEAF
>TRBV7-9|TRBJ2-3|-
ASSPEGRITDTQY
>TRBV5-6|TRBJ2-1|-
ASSLSPIYNEQF
>TRBV6-5|TRBJ2-7|-
ASSYSAGGPYEQY
>TRBV11-1|TRBJ2-1|-
ASSPSYNEQF
>TRBV11-3|TRBJ2-1|TRBD2
ASSGAGGEQF
>TRBV14|-|-
ASSQGNYEQY
>TRBV5-1|TRBJ2-2|TRBD2
ASSLHLAGELYGELF
>TRBV4-3|TRBJ2-5|TRBD2
ASSQDLGSGRGETQY
>TRBV5-4|TRBJ2-1|-
ASSLDVTAYNEQF
>TRBV4-1|TRBJ2-7|TRBD2
ASSQEGTSGSSYEQY
>TRBV14|TRBJ1-1|-
ASSQGILNTEAF
>TRBV20-1|TRBJ1-1|-
SADRDTEAF
>TRBV7-9|TRBJ2-5|TRBD1
ASSFGRQGVIQETQY
>TRBV7-2|TRBJ2-1|TRBD2
ASSPFRGSDEQF
>TRBV28|TRBJ2-1|-
ASSPYRDTVYNEQF
>TRBV15|TRBJ2-7|-
ATSSGQFGRYEQY
>TRBV5-4|TRBJ1-4|-
ATSVYGNEKLF
>TRBV14|-|TRBD2
ASSQVGTSGRYEQY
>TRBV6-5|TRBJ1-2|-
ASSYTGSGGYGYT
>TRBV28|TRBJ1-5|-
ASNPPRVGNQPQH
>TRBV6-5|TRBJ2-5|-
ASSPHRIQETQY
>TRBV7-9|TRBJ2-7|-
ASSLVASVEQY
>TRBV29-1|TRBJ2-1|-
SAEVLAASHNEQF
>TRBV6-1|TRBJ1-4|-
ASGRTEAEKLF
>TRBV7-2|TRBJ1-1|-
ASSLTWDITNTEAF
>TRBV6-5|TRBJ2-1|TRBD2
ASSYKGTSGKGEQF
>TRBV7-2|TRBJ2-1|TRBD1
ASSLEDRGYEQF
>TRBV19|TRBJ2-3|-
ASRGQGIDTQY
>TRBV7-2|TRBJ2-1|TRBD2
ASSLSGTSVSHEQF
>TRBV15|TRBJ2-5|TRBD1
ATSSDRVRETQY
>TRBV11-2|TRBJ2-1|-
ASSLRGGSYNEQF
>TRBV7-2|TRBJ2-3|-
ASSLGGSVAADTQY
>TRBV18|TRBJ2-7|-
ASSSATGPYYEQY
>TRBV4-3|TRBJ2-7|-
ASSQLRVGSYEQY
>TRBV5-6|TRBJ1-1|-
ASSLGGHYQDFNTEAF
>TRBV18|TRBJ2-1|-
ASSGSLDNEQF
>TRBV5-1|TRBJ2-3|-
ASSPSKGTDTQY
>TRBV19|TRBJ1-2|-
ASSMGLRYGYT